The present T cell receptor beta chain was sequenced within a study of blood T cell repertoires in COVID-19. Study context: COVID-19 samples collected from the United States, Italy and Spain covered acute and convalescent phases.

This CDR3 spans 15 amino acids. J gave up 6 bases and V 5 bases, and 8 bases lay outside the gene matches. Germline V gene sequence: CDR1 SNHLY, CDR2 FYNNEI. The method was immunoSEQ multiplex PCR; TCRdb's version includes in-frame clones alone and lacks a portion of them. Of 100,000 to 150,000 clones in the sample, about 79% were seen once. This sequence originates from a man in his 70s with acute or convalescent COVID-19. The sample comprised peripheral blood. This rearrangement joins TRBV2 to TRBJ2-5, with TRBD2 matching over 11 bases. In DNA form, the CDR3 reads TGTGCCAGCAGTTTAGGTAGCGGGGGGGTACAGACCCAGTACTTC. Protein sequence: CASSLGSGGVQTQYF.